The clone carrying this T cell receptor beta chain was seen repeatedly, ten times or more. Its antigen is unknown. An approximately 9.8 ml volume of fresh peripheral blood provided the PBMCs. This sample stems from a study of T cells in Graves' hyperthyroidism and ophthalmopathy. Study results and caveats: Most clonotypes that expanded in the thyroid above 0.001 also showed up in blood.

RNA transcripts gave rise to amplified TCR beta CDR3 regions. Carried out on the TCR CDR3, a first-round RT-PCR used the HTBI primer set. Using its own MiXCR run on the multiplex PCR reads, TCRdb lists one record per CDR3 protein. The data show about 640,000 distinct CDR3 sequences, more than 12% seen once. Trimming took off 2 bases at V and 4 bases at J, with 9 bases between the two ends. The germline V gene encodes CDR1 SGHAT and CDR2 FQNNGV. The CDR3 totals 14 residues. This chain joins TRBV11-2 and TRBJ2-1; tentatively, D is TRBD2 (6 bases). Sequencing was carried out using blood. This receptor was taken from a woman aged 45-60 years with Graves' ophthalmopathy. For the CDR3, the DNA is TGTGCCAGCAGCTTATATAGCGGATACAATGAGCAGTTCTTC. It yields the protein CASSLYSGYNEQFF.